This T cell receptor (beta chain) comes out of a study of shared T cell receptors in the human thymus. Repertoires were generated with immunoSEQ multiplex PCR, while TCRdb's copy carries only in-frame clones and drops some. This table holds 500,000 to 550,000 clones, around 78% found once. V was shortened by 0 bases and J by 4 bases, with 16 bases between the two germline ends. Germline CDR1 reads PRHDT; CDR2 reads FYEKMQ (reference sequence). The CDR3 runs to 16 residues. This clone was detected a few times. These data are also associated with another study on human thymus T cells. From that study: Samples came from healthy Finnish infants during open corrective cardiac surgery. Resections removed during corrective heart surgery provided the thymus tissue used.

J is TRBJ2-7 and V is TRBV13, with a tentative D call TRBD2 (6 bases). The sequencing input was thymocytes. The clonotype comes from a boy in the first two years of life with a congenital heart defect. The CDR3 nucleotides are TGTGCCAGCAGCTTAGGCCTCGGGCTAGCGTTGTACGAGCAGTACTTC. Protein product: CASSLGLGLALYEQYF.